The clone carrying this T cell receptor beta chain was counted many times. Construction of TCR beta libraries relied on iRepertoire HTBI primers and on Arm-PCR targeting CDR3 regions. MiXCR, run by TCRdb on the multiplex PCR reads, gives a single entry per CDR3 protein. Counted here are 400,000 to 500,000 distinct CDR3 sequences, 12% to 15% occurring once; the ten biggest clones make up over 15%. The time point is: newly diagnosed GD, antithyroid drugs for less than 3 months. PBMCs were the source of the RNA used for TCR sequencing. This sample was included in a study of regulatory T cells in long-lasting Graves disease. The same specimen was also included in a second study, on T cells in Graves' hyperthyroidism and ophthalmopathy. That report notes: Ophthalmopathy was model-predicted a median about 6 months pre-onset.

The specimen was peripheral blood mononuclear cells (PBMCs), collected at new diagnosis, from a patient treated with antithyroid drugs. This receptor was identified in a woman aged 45-60 years with Graves disease.

The CDR3 DNA is TGCGCCAGCAGCTTGGCCGTTCTAGCGGGAGCCACAGATACGCAGTATTTT. Translated, it gives CASSLAVLAGATDTQYF. The chain carries TRBV5-1 and TRBJ2-3; 10 positions match TRBD2. The CDR3 covers 17 residues. Germline-derived CDR1 and CDR2 are SGHRS and YFSETQ. The J segment lost 2 bases and the V segment lost 0 bases, leaving 6 bases of the junction unmatched.